Below, 18 T cell receptor beta chains from the same sample are listed, as sequenced in a study of graft-versus-host responses after intestinal transplantation. Clones were read by immunoSEQ multiplex PCR, and TCRdb kept only the in-frame ones, dropping some. The sample includes fewer than 25,000 clones, around two fifths of them seen just once. The sequencing used alloreactive CD4+ T cells from a mixed lymphocyte reaction culture, collected before intestinal transplant. The subset is: CFSE-low proliferating T cells sorted from roughly 6-day pre-transplant mixed lymphocyte reaction (GvH or HvG direction). The receptors derive from a human patient who received an intestinal transplant.

This clone was detected only a few times. The chain is built from TRBV6-1 and TRBJ2-5, with 12 bases lining up with TRBD2. J was trimmed by 4 bases and V by 6 bases; bases with no gene match: 6. CDR3 length equals 15 residues. Germline loops: CDR1 MNHNS, CDR2 SASEGT. The CDR3 DNA reads TGTGCCAGCAGGTTGGGACTAGCGGGCCCAGAGACCCAGTACTTC. Translated: CASRLGLAGPETQYF.

The chain combines TRBV11-3 with TRBJ1-3, with D perhaps matching TRBD1 (6 bases). This CDR3 spans 15 amino acids. The ends were cut back, 1 base at V and 1 base at J, with 8 bases in the middle. Germline V CDR1 and CDR2: SGHNT, YENEEA. This CDR3 is CASSLGRGSGNTIYF. CDR3 nucleotides: TGTGCCAGCAGCTTAGGCAGGGGATCTGGAAACACCATATATTTT.

This sequence joins TRBV18 and TRBJ1-1, with D unclear. Germline assignment: CDR1 KGHSH and CDR2 LQKENI. With 1 base removed from V and 3 bases from J, the gap between germline ends came to 12 bases. The CDR3 covers 15 residues. The chain's CDR3 is CASSPRVFGDTEAFF. CDR3 bases: TGTGCCAGCTCACCACGGGTTTTCGGGGACACTGAAGCTTTCTTT.

The chain combines TRBV5-1 with TRBJ2-2; unclear D gene. V was pared by 0 bases and J by 1 base, with 10 bases between. Germline V CDR1 and CDR2: SGHRS, YFSETQ. This CDR3 spans 16 amino acids. The CDR3 DNA reads as TGCGCCAGCAGCTTGGCCATGGCAGGGAACACCGGGGAGCTGTTTTTT. Its protein product is CASSLAMAGNTGELFF.

The chain employs TRBV14 and TRBJ2-7; 9 bases match TRBD2. Germline V gene lookup returns CDR1 SGHDN and CDR2 FVKESK. V dropped 1 base and J dropped 2; count of bases not matched to a gene: 3. The CDR3 spans 15 residues. CDR3 loop: CASSQGRLAAYEQYF. The CDR3 DNA reads as TGTGCCAGCAGCCAAGGGAGACTAGCGGCCTACGAGCAGTACTTC.

This chain links TRBV7-9 with TRBJ2-3; 7 nucleotides align to TRBD2. Germline lookup yields CDR1 SEHNR and CDR2 FQNEAQ (reference sequence). CDR3 size: 15 residues. Losses at the gene ends were 2 bases for V and 0 bases for J; bases not matched to a gene: 2. CDR3 sequence (DNA): TGTGCCAGCAGCTTACTAGCGGTTAGCACAGATACGCAGTATTTT. Protein: CASSLLAVSTDTQYF.

This chain uses TRBV6-5 with TRBJ2-6, with 9 bases fitting TRBD1. The CDR3 runs to 16 residues. The V segment lost 2 bases and the J segment 12 bases; nucleotides outside the gene matches: 11. Germline CDR1 MNHEY, CDR2 SVGAGI. The CDR3 bases are TGTGCCAGCAGTTACACGCCCGGGACAGGGACGTCCGTCCTGACTTTC. Encoded protein: CASSYTPGTGTSVLTF.

This clone is labeled as medium-sized. The chain uses TRBV19 and TRBJ1-5; TRBD1 matches 7 bases. V was clipped by 6 bases and J by 4 bases; unmatched bases: 3. The germline gives CDR1 LNHDA, CDR2 SQIVND (reference sequence). The CDR3 spans 13 residues. CDR3 amino acids: CASRTGWNQPQHF. The DNA for the CDR3 is TGTGCCAGTAGGACAGGGTGGAATCAGCCCCAGCATTTT.

By sample share, this clone is medium-sized. The chain uses TRBV6-5 and TRBJ1-1; D is unclear. V lost 6 bases and J lost 1, with 15 bases in between. Per the germline V gene, CDR1 is MNHEY and CDR2 is SVGAGI. This CDR3 comprises 15 residues. The CDR3 sequence: CASSRLGGGNTEAFF. CDR3 bases: TGTGCCAGCAGCCGACTAGGTGGAGGGAACACTGAAGCTTTCTTT.

This clone was seen more than once but under ten times. V usage is TRBV28 and J usage is TRBJ2-3; 10 bases are a match to TRBD2. Trimming cost V 2 bases and J 4 bases; bases outside gene matches: 3. This CDR3 spans 15 amino acids. Per the germline V gene, CDR1 is MDHEN and CDR2 is SYDVKM. The CDR3 here is CASSLSGRAPDTQYF. The DNA of the CDR3 is TGTGCCAGCAGTTTAAGCGGGAGGGCTCCAGATACGCAGTATTTT.

J is TRBJ1-1 and V is TRBV18; D is ambiguous. Trimming shortened V by 5 bases and J by 5 bases, and 15 bases separated the two germline ends. This CDR3 region has 14 residues. Germline CDR1 and CDR2: KGHSH and LQKENI. CDR3 amino acids: CASSVTPTATEAFF. DNA of the CDR3: TGTGCCAGCTCAGTCACACCCACCGCTACTGAAGCTTTCTTT. Supplemented by reference TRBV18 and TRBJ1-1, the full variable domain reads NAGVMQNPRHLVRRRGQEARLRCSPMKGHSHVYWYRQLPEEGLKFMVYLQKENIIDESGMPKERFSAEFPKEGPSILRIQQVVRGDSAAYFCASSVTPTATEAFFGQGTRLTVV.

This chain uses TRBV6-6 with TRBJ1-6; TRBD1 agrees at 7 bases. CDR1 MNHNY and CDR2 SVGAGI come from the germline V gene (reference sequence). The ends lost 5 bases at V and 8 bases at J; junction bases unmatched: 9. The CDR3 contains 15 residues. CDR3 nucleotide sequence: TGTGCCAGCAGTCGACAGGGAGGTCACCATTCACCCCTCCACTTT. As protein: CASSRQGGHHSPLHF.

V gene TRBV7-9 combines with J gene TRBJ2-5, with D possibly being TRBD1 (6 bases). CDR3 size: 16 residues. CDR1 SEHNR and CDR2 FQNEAQ come from the germline V gene (reference sequence). V lost 1 base and J 7 bases, leaving 19 bases between the germline ends. The CDR3 is CASSLVSPSLGGTQYF. For the CDR3, the DNA is TGTGCCAGCAGCTTAGTCAGCCCATCCCTAGGGGGGACCCAGTACTTC.

This clone is labeled as medium-sized. The chain has TRBV6-5 and TRBJ1-2; D ambiguous. Germline V CDR1 and CDR2: MNHEY, SVGAGI. The CDR3 consists of 12 residues. The ends were cut back, 6 bases at V and 8 bases at J, with 13 bases in the middle. CDR3 protein: CASSNPKRGYTF. The CDR3 region has the DNA TGTGCCAGCAGCAATCCGAAACGGGGCTACACCTTC.

This clone occurred a few times. The V call is TRBV4-2, the J call TRBJ2-1; maybe TRBD2 (5 bases). This CDR3 is 16 amino acids long. Germline CDR1 is LGHNA and CDR2 is YNFKEQ. Trimming took off 0 bases at V and 2 bases at J, with 11 bases between the two ends. The DNA of the CDR3 is TGTGCCAGCAGCCAAGATGGTGGGGAGCCCTACAATGAGCAGTTCTTC. Translation gives CASSQDGGEPYNEQFF.

The chain uses TRBV6-5 and TRBJ1-2; D is uncertain. The CDR3 is 12 amino acids. Germline CDR1 is MNHEY and CDR2 is SVGAGI. Trimming stripped 6 bases from V and 0 bases from J, with 5 bases between. For the CDR3, the DNA is TGTGCCAGCAGCCCCGCTAACTATGGCTACACCTTC. It yields the protein CASSPANYGYTF.

This clone was detected only a few times. J is TRBJ2-7 and V is TRBV2; maybe TRBD2 (6 bases). Germline V gene lookup returns CDR1 SNHLY and CDR2 FYNNEI. The CDR3 extends over 13 amino acids. V dropped 3 bases and J dropped 1 base, with 7 bases sitting between them. The CDR3 is CASSDGGSYEQYF. DNA for the CDR3: TGTGCCAGCAGTGACGGGGGATCCTACGAGCAGTACTTC.

The chain combines TRBV10-2 with TRBJ2-5; a weak D match, TRBD2 (5 bases). V lost 7 bases, J lost 5 bases, and 11 bases lay in between. Per germline, CDR1 WSHSY and CDR2 SAAADI. The CDR3 contains 12 residues. CDR3 DNA sequence: TGCGCCAGCATGGGAGAAGCGGAGACCCAGTACTTC. The encoded protein is CASMGEAETQYF.